Listed below are T cell receptor beta chains from one sample, sequenced in a study of cytomegalovirus exposure and HLA in healthy donors. Clones were read by immunoSEQ multiplex PCR, and TCRdb kept only the in-frame ones, dropping some. The sample contains around 150,000 clones, 65% to 90% of which appear only once. Sequencing input: PBMCs. These receptors were collected from a woman aged 18-29 years in good health and CMV-seronegative. The CDR3 runs from the conserved cysteine through the conserved F or W. Fields, in order: clone size, D gene, V gene, J gene, CDR3 protein, CDR3 DNA. The D gene is left open where the match is weak. Rows may omit the clone size; those that give it use once, few, many or a size class.

abundance: .; d_gene: TRBD1; v_gene: TRBV9; j_gene: TRBJ2-5; CDR3aa: CASSVFGSGTGDQETQYF; CDR3nt: TGTGCCAGCAGCGTCTTCGGCTCTGGGACAGGGGACCAAGAGACCCAGTACTTC
abundance: once; d_gene: .; v_gene: TRBV18; j_gene: TRBJ2-7; CDR3aa: CASSPSLEEQYF; CDR3nt: TGTGCCAGCTCACCAAGCCTAGAAGAGCAGTACTTC
abundance: .; d_gene: .; v_gene: TRBV28; j_gene: TRBJ1-2; CDR3aa: CVAGSGYGYTF; CDR3nt: TGTGTCGCGGGGTCTGGCTATGGCTACACCTTC
abundance: .; d_gene: .; v_gene: TRBV28; j_gene: TRBJ1-6; CDR3aa: CASSLTGSHSPLHF; CDR3nt: TGTGCCAGCAGTCTAACAGGGTCGCATTCACCCCTCCACTTT
abundance: once; d_gene: .; v_gene: TRBV7-8; j_gene: TRBJ2-4; CDR3aa: CASSSRGRENIQYF; CDR3nt: TGTGCCAGCAGCTCCAGGGGACGGGAAAACATTCAGTACTTC
abundance: .; d_gene: TRBD2; v_gene: TRBV2; j_gene: TRBJ2-2; CDR3aa: CASSRTSGVTGELFF; CDR3nt: TGTGCCAGCAGCCGGACTAGCGGGGTCACCGGGGAGCTGTTTTTT
abundance: .; d_gene: .; v_gene: TRBV5-4; j_gene: TRBJ1-1; CDR3aa: CASSLLAGTLSGAFF; CDR3nt: TGTGCCAGCAGCTTGTTGGCAGGTACCCTGTCAGGGGCTTTCTTT
abundance: .; d_gene: TRBD2; v_gene: TRBV4-1; j_gene: TRBJ2-5; CDR3aa: CASSLGRLAVLRETQYF; CDR3nt: TGCGCCAGCAGCCTAGGAAGGCTAGCGGTTTTGAGGGAGACCCAGTACTTC
abundance: few; d_gene: TRBD2; v_gene: TRBV6-1; j_gene: TRBJ2-1; CDR3aa: CASQKGLAGNNEQFF; CDR3nt: TGTGCCAGCCAAAAGGGACTAGCGGGGAACAATGAGCAGTTCTTC
abundance: .; d_gene: .; v_gene: TRBV11-2; j_gene: TRBJ1-1; CDR3aa: CASSHRQSNTEAFF; CDR3nt: TGTGCCAGCAGCCACCGACAGTCGAACACTGAAGCTTTCTTT
abundance: .; d_gene: .; v_gene: TRBV11-2; j_gene: TRBJ2-5; CDR3aa: CASSASGQVETQYF; CDR3nt: TGTGCCAGCAGCGCGTCTGGGCAGGTAGAGACCCAGTACTTC
abundance: once; d_gene: TRBD1; v_gene: TRBV19; j_gene: TRBJ2-5; CDR3aa: CATSFGQGTETQYF; CDR3nt: TGTGCCACCTCCTTTGGACAGGGGACGGAGACCCAGTACTTC
abundance: once; d_gene: .; v_gene: TRBV6-5; j_gene: TRBJ1-2; CDR3aa: CASSYGAGSYYGYTF; CDR3nt: TGTGCCAGCAGTTATGGGGCAGGATCCTATTATGGCTACACCTTC
abundance: .; d_gene: .; v_gene: TRBV2; j_gene: TRBJ2-2; CDR3aa: CASSGQRNTGELFF; CDR3nt: TGTGCCAGCAGCGGACAGAGGAACACCGGGGAGCTGTTTTTT
abundance: .; d_gene: .; v_gene: TRBV30; j_gene: TRBJ1-5; CDR3aa: CAWSVGGGNNQPQHF; CDR3nt: TGTGCCTGGAGTGTTGGGGGAGGGAACAATCAGCCCCAGCATTTT
abundance: .; d_gene: .; v_gene: TRBV21-1; j_gene: TRBJ1-3; CDR3aa: CASRHGQVISGNTIYF; CDR3nt: TGTGCCAGCAGGCACGGACAGGTGATATCTGGAAACACCATATATTTT